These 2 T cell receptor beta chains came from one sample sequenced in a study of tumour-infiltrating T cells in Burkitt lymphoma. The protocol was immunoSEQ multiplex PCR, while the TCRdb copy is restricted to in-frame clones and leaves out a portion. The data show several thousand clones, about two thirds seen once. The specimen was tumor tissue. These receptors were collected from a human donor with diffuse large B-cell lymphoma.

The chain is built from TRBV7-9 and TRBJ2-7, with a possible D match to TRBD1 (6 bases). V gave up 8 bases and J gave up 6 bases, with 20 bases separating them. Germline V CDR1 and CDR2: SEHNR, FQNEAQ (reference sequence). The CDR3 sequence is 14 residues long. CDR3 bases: TGTGCCAGCTCGTTCAGGGGCCGTTGGGGCGAGCAGTACTTC. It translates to CASSFRGRWGEQYF.

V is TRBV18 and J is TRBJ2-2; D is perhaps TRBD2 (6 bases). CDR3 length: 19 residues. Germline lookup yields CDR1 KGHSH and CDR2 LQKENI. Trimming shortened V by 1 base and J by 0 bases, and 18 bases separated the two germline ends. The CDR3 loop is CASSPRTNLGGSNTGELFF. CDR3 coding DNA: TGTGCCAGCTCACCACGTACCAATCTCGGGGGATCGAACACCGGGGAGCTGTTTTTT.